This T cell receptor (beta chain) was observed in a study of CD8 T cells in ankylosing spondylitis. In the case of this clonotype: Its antigen is unknown.

Study-wide results and caveats: It appeared that ankylosing spondylitis blood was characterized by a TCR beta motif of roughly 8 highly homologous variants. Enrichment of disease-linked clones was reportedly significant in matched ankylosing spondylitis synovial fluid.

Quantitative 5'-RACE was performed with molecular barcodes, and it yielded the TCR beta libraries. TCRdb recomputed calls from the 5' RACE reads with MiXCR, one row per CDR3 protein. This repertoire shows about 160,000 distinct CDR3 sequences, roughly 44% found once; its top ten account for around 15%. The TCR was taken from a male donor with ankylosing spondylitis. Material for sequencing was synovial fluid, either unsorted or a sorted T cell fraction (not recorded which).

The DNA for the CDR3 is TGTGCCAGCAGTTTTATGGGACTTCCCTACAATGAGCAGTTCTTC. Protein: CASSFMGLPYNEQFF. The chain uses TRBV27 and TRBJ2-1; tentatively, D is TRBD2 (6 bases). CDR1 MNHEY and CDR2 SMNVEV come from the germline V gene (reference sequence). The CDR3 consists of 15 residues. The germline V and J ends were trimmed by 3 bases and 2 bases, with 11 bases remaining between them.